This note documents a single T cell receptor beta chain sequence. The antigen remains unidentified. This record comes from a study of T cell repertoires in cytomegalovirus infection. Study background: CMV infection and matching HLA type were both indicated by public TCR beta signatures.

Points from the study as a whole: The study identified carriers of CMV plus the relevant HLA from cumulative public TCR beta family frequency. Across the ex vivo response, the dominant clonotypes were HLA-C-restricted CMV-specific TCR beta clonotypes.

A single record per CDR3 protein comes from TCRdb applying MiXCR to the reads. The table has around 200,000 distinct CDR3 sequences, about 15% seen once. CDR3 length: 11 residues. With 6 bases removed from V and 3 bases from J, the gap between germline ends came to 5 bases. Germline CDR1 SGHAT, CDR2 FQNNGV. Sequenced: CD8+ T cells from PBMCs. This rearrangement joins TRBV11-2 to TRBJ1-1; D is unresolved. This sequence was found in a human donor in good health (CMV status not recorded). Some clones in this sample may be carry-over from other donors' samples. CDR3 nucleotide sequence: TGTGCCAGCAGAATGTACACTGAAGCTTTCTTT. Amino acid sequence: CASRMYTEAFF.